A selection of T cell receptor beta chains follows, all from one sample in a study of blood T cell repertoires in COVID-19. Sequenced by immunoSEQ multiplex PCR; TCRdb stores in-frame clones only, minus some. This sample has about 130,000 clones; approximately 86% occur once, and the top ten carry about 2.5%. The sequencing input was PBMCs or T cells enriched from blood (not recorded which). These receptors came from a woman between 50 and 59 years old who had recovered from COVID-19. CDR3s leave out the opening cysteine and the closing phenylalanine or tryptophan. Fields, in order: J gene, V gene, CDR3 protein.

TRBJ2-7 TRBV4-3 ASSRTSGGPNSYEQY
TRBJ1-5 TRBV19 ASSWGVESNQPQH
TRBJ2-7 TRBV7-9 ASSALTGPYEQY
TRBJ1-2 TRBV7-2 ASSLALGDRGQGYT
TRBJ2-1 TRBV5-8 ASTPGGRSYNEQF
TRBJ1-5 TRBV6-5 ASSYFRTGQPQH
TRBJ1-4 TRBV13 ASSLALREKLF
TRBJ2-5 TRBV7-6 ASSKKGGETQY
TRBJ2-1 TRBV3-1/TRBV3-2 ASSQGQSSYNEQF
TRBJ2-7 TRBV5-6 ASSPGTGIYEQY
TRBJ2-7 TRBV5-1 ASSLVTGGISYEQY
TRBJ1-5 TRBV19 ATKIRGADFNQPQH
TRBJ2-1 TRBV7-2 ASSSGQGARYNEQF
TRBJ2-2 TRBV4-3 ASSQEAISGELF
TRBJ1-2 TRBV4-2 ASSQGTEVNYGYT
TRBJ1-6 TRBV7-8 ASSFRDRGLSNSPLH
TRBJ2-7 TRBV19 ASSLGLAGIVEQY
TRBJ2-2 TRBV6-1 ASSELDRGGWNTGELF
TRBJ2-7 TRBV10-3 AINFGNTYEQY
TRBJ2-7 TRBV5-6 ASSLDRIAYEQY
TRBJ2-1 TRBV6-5 ASSWTPNNEQF
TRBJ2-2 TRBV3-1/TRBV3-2 ASSRQGTNTGELF
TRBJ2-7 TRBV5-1 ASCLGTSGPIEQY
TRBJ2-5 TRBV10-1 ASSESGREETQY
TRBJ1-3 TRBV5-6 ASSYQTGGRNTIY
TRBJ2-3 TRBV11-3 ASSRAGVGTDTQY
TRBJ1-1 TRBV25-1 ASSGRLGGNTEAF